This entry lists 7 T cell receptor beta chains sequenced from one sample in a study of vaccination and CD4 T cells after COVID-19. No antigen has been identified for these receptors. Sample treatment: roughly ten-day PBMC culture with coronavirus spike peptide pools or control peptides (ViraFEST assay). Cultured CD4+ T cell DNA underwent sequencing with the Oncomine TCR Beta short-read assay. TCRdb used MiXCR to reprocess the PCR reads, holding one entry per CDR3 protein. The sample shows about 14,000 distinct CDR3 sequences, 25% to 30% of them seen only once. Sequencing used CD4+ T cells from blood, cultured in vitro. The receptors come from a human donor who had recovered from COVID-19.

V is TRBV30 and J is TRBJ2-7; D unresolved. In germline, CDR1 is GTSNPN, CDR2 SVGIG (reference sequence). V dropped 1 base and J dropped 7 bases, with 11 bases sitting between them. This CDR3 has 12 amino acids. The CDR3 DNA reads TGTGCCTGGAGTGAAAGCCCCGGGGAGCAGTACTTC. It codes for CAWSESPGEQYF.

The V gene is TRBV5-4, the J gene TRBJ2-3; 9 nucleotides align to TRBD2. This CDR3 comprises 17 residues. Germline assignment: CDR1 SGHNT and CDR2 YYREEE (reference sequence). J lost 0 bases, V lost 0 bases, and 5 bases had no gene match. Written as DNA, the CDR3 is TGTGCCAGCAGCTTGGCTTGGACTAGCGCCAGCACAGATACGCAGTATTTT. This sequence encodes CASSLAWTSASTDTQYF.

This chain uses TRBV7-8 with TRBJ2-5, with a tentative D call TRBD2 (5 bases). Between the trimmed V and J ends, which lost 8 bases and 2 bases, there was a span of 18 bases. The CDR3 runs 15 residues. Looked up from germline, CDR1 is SGHVS and CDR2 is FQNEAQ. The CDR3 region is CASGLLPSRQETQYF. The CDR3 nucleotides read TGTGCCAGCGGACTCCTCCCGAGCAGGCAAGAGACCCAGTACTTC.

The table lists this clonotype with a few counts. The V and J genes are TRBV11-2 and TRBJ2-7, with 7 bases fitting TRBD1. V lost 4 bases, J lost 1 base, and 4 bases stayed unmatched. The germline gives CDR1 SGHAT, CDR2 FQNNGV. The CDR3 is made up of 14 amino acids. The CDR3 DNA reads as TGTGCCAGCAGCTCAAGGGGGCTATCCTACGAGCAGTACTTC. It encodes CASSSRGLSYEQYF. Together with reference TRBV11-2 and TRBJ2-7, the CDR3 gives the full variable domain: EAGVAQSPRYKIIEKRQSVAFWCNPISGHATLYWYQQILGQGPKLLIQFQNNGVVDDSQLPKDRFSAERLKGVDSTLKIQPAKLEDSAVYLCASSSRGLSYEQYFGPGTRLTVT.

The gene calls are TRBV12-3 or TRBV12-4 and TRBJ1-6; possible D gene TRBD1, 5 bases. With 6 bases removed from V and 5 bases from J, the gap between germline ends came to 8 bases. The CDR3 totals 13 residues. The CDR3 sequence is CASRDINNSPLHF. CDR3 sequence (DNA): TGTGCCAGCAGGGACATTAATAATTCACCCCTCCACTTT.

The genes are TRBV5-6 and TRBJ2-6, with D tentatively TRBD1 or TRBD2 (5 bases each). Looked up from germline, CDR1 is SGHDT and CDR2 is YYEEEE. The CDR3 length is 19 residues. Trimming left V 2 bases short and J 0 bases short, with 18 bases between. This CDR3 reads CASSFFGTEILSGANVLTF. DNA for the CDR3: TGTGCCAGCAGCTTCTTCGGGACGGAAATACTCTCTGGGGCCAACGTCCTGACTTTC.

This clonotype turned up a few times. The chain recombines TRBV5-1 with TRBJ2-7; 13 nucleotides line up with TRBD2. The V gene end was trimmed by 4 bases and the J gene end by 4 bases; junction bases not matched to a gene: 11. The CDR3 has 17 residues. Germline-derived CDR1 and CDR2 are SGHRS and YFSETQ. CDR3 nucleotide sequence: TGCGCCAGCAGCCCCTCAACTAGCGGGGGGGCAGGTTACGAGCAGTACTTC. Its protein product is CASSPSTSGGAGYEQYF.